At least ten counts were recorded for the clone carrying this T cell receptor beta chain. Its antigen is still unknown. These data belong to a study of T cells in Graves' hyperthyroidism and ophthalmopathy. Study-wide context: Peripheral blood sampling occurred at initial diagnosis, before any treatment. General study results and limits: Most thyroid clonotypes expanded above 0.001 were also detected in blood.

Regions amplified from RNA transcripts were the TCR beta CDR3 regions. Using the HTBI primer set, a first-round RT-PCR was run on the TCR CDR3. Using its own MiXCR run on the multiplex PCR reads, TCRdb lists one record per CDR3 protein. The sample has about 600,000 distinct CDR3 sequences, 12% to 15% seen once; the top ten hold around 7%. Per the germline V gene, CDR1 is SGHNT and CDR2 is YENEEA. V shed 5 bases and J 8 bases; nucleotides not matched to a gene: 6. The CDR3 length is 14 residues. The cohort's ophthalmopathy patients, a group with duration under 3 months, had a Clinical Activity Score of at least 3 and a NOSPECS grade of at least 4.

The chain uses TRBV11-3 and TRBJ1-4; 9 nucleotides agree with TRBD1. The sample was blood. The receptor was derived from a woman between 18 and 29 years old with Graves' ophthalmopathy. The CDR3 DNA reads as TGTGCCAGCAGCCCGGACAGGGGAGGAGAAAAACTGTTTTTT. It encodes CASSPDRGGEKLFF.